This T cell receptor (beta chain) derives from a study of pediatric ulcerative colitis. Whole-study results and caveats: Clonal expansions reduced rectal repertoire diversity in acute severe colitis. Blood-derived T cells may be present in rectal pinch biopsies. Ulcerative colitis patients shared more blood-rectal clones than controls. Total lymphocyte DNA, not sorted subsets, was the template.

Clones were read by immunoSEQ multiplex PCR, and TCRdb kept only the in-frame ones, dropping some. This sample has tens of thousands of clones; about 78% occur once, and the top ten carry about 4%. Trimming cost V 2 bases and J 7 bases, with 8 bases left between them. Per the germline V gene, CDR1 is DFQATT and CDR2 is SNEGSKA (reference sequence). CDR3 length: 11 residues. Comment on this clone: Its antigen is not identified.

The rectum was sampled with one to two pinch biopsies at colonoscopy. The receptor comes from a girl aged 10-17 years with moderate ulcerative colitis. The V gene is TRBV20-1, the J gene TRBJ1-1, with D possibly matching TRBD1 (5 bases). The specimen sequenced was gut tissue. The CDR3 is CSARQGSEAFF. Here the CDR3 DNA reads TGCAGTGCTAGACAGGGTAGTGAAGCTTTCTTT.